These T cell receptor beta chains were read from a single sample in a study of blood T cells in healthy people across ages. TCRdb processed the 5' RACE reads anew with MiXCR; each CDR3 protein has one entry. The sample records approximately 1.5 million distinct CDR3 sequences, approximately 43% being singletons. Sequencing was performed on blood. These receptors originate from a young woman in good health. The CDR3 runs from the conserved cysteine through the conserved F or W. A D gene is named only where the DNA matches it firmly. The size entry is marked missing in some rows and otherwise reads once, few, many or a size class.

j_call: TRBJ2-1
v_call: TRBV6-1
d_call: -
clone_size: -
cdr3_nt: TGTGCCAGCAGTGCTCGAGATTCTGGACAGACTGAGCAGTTCTTC
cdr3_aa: CASSARDSGQTEQFF

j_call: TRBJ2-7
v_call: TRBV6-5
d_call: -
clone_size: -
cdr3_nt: TGTGCCAGCAGTTATTTTAAAGGCAACGAGCAGTACTTC
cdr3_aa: CASSYFKGNEQYF

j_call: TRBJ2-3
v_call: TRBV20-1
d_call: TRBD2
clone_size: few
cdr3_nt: TGCAGTGCGGGGGGGTCTTCCACAGATACGCAGTATTTT
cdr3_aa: CSAGGSSTDTQYF

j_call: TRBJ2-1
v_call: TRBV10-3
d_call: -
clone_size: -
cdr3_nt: TGTGCCATCAGTGAAGAAGGCCGAATCACTGAGCAGTTCTTC
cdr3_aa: CAISEEGRITEQFF

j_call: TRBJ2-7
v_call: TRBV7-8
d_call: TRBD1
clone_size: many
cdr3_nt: TGTGCCAGCATGGAACAGGGGAACGGGTACGAGCAGTACTTC
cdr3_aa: CASMEQGNGYEQYF

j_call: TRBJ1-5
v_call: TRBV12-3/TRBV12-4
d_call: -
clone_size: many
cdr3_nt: TGTGCCAGCAGTTTTTCTCTCCAGCCCCAGCATTTT
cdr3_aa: CASSFSLQPQHF

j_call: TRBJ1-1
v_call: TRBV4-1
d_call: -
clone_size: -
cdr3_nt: TGCGCCAGCAGCCAAGAGACAAAGGGGACTGAAGCTTTCTTT
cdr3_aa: CASSQETKGTEAFF

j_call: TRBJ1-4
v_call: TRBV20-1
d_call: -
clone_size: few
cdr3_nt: TGCAGTGCTAGAGGGTGGGGTACGGCTAATGAAAAACTGTTTTTT
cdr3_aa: CSARGWGTANEKLFF

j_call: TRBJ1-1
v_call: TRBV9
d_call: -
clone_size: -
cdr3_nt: TGTGCCAGCAGCACCCGGGACACGAACACTGAAGCTTTCTTT
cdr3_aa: CASSTRDTNTEAFF

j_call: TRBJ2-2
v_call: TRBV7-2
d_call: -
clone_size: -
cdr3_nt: TGTGCCAGCAGTCAAGACAGGCGATTGAACACCGGGGAGCTGTTTTTT
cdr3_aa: CASSQDRRLNTGELFF

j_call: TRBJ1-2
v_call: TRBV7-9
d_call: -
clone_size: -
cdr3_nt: TGTGCCAGCAGCTTAGAAATCATGAACTATGGCTACACCTTC
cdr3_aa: CASSLEIMNYGYTF

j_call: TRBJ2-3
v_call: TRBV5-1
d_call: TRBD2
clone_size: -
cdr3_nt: TGCGCCAGCAGCTTGGAGGGACTAGCGGAAACAGATACGCAGTATTTT
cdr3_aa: CASSLEGLAETDTQYF

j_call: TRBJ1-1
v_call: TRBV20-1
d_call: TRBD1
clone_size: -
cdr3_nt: TGCAGTGCTCCGACAGGGTATGCGAACACTGAAGCTTTCTTT
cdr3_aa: CSAPTGYANTEAFF

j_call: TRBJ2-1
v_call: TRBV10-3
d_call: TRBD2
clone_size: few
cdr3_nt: TGTGCCATCAGTGAGCGGGTAGCGGGGCTCGGGGATGAGCAGTTCTTC
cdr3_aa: CAISERVAGLGDEQFF

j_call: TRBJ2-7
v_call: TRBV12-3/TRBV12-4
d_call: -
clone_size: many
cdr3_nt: TGTGCCAGCACACTTCGATCGGGGCGCACTTCCTACGAGCAGTACTTC
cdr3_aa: CASTLRSGRTSYEQYF

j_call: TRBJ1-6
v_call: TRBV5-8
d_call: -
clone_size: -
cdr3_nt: TGTGCCAGCAGCCTGTCGGCCCCGTTTTTTTCACCCCTCCACTTT
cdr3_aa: CASSLSAPFFSPLHF

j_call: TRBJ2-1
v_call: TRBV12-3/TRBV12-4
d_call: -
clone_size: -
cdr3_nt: TGTGCCAGCGGACCGGACGATGAGCAGTTCTTC
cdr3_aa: CASGPDDEQFF

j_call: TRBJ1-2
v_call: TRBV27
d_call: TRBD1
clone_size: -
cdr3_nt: TGTGCCGGCAGTTCCCAGGGGGACTATGGCTACACCTTC
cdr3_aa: CAGSSQGDYGYTF

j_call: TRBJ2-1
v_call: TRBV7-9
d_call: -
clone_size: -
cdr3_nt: TGTGCCAGCACCTCCGAGTACAATGAGCAGTTCTTC
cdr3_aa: CASTSEYNEQFF

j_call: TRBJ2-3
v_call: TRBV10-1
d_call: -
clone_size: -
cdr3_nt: TGCGCCAGCAGTGATGTCGACCTCGGCACAGATACGCAGTATTTT
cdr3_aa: CASSDVDLGTDTQYF

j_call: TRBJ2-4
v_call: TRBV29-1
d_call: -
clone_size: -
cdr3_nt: TGCAGCGTTGGAGACTACGGGAAAAACATTCAGTACTTC
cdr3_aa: CSVGDYGKNIQYF

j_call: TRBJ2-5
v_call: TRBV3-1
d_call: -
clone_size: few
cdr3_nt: TGTGCCAGCAGCCCAAAAGCCCAAGAGACCCAGTACTTC
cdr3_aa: CASSPKAQETQYF

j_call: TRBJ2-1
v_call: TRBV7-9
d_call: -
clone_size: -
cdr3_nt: TGTGCCAGCAGCCCGACGTATAGGTATGTTGAGCAGTTCTTC
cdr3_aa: CASSPTYRYVEQFF

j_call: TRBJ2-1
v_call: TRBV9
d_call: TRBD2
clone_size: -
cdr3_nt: TGTGCCAGCAGCGTAGATCCGGGAGGCCCCAATGAGCAGTTCTTC
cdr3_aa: CASSVDPGGPNEQFF

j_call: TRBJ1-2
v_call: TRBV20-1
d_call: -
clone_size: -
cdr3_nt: TGCAGTGCTAGAGACTTACAGCTTCTAGACTATGGCTACACCTTC
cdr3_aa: CSARDLQLLDYGYTF

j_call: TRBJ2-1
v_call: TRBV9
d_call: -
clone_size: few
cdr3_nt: TGTGCCAGCAGCGTAGGGGGGCTAGCGGAGTACAATGAGCAGTTCTTC
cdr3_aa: CASSVGGLAEYNEQFF

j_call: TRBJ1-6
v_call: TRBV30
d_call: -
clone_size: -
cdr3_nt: TGTGCCTGGAGTGTTTCAGGGGACAATTCACCCCTCCACTTT
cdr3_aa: CAWSVSGDNSPLHF

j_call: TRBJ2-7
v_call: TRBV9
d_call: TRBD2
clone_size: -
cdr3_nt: TGTGCCAGCACCCGACTAGCGGGGAGCAATGAGCAGTACTTC
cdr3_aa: CASTRLAGSNEQYF

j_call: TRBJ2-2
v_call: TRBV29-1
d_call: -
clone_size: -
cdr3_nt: TGCAGCGTTTGGACATACAACGGGGAGCTGTTTTTT
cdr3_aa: CSVWTYNGELFF

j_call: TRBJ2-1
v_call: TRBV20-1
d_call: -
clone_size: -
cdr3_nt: TGCAGTGCTTGGTTTTGGCGGGGAGTTAAGCAGTTCTTC
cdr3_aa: CSAWFWRGVKQFF

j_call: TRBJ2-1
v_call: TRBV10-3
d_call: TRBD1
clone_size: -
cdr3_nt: TGTGCCATCAGGGAGTACAGGGGGCTCTACAATGAGCAGTTCTTC
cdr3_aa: CAIREYRGLYNEQFF

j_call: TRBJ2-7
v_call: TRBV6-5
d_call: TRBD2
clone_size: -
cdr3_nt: TGTGCCAGCAGTTACGGGCTAGCGGGGTACAATGAGCAGTACTTC
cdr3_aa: CASSYGLAGYNEQYF

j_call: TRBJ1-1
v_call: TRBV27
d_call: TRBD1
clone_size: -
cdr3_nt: TGTGCCAGCAGTCCAGGGACAGCTCCGGGGGGCACTGAAGCTTTCTTT
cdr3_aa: CASSPGTAPGGTEAFF

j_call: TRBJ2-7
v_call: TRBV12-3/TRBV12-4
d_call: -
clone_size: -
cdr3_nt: TGTGCCAGCAGTTTAGCGCAATGGTACGAGCAGTACTTC
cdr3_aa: CASSLAQWYEQYF

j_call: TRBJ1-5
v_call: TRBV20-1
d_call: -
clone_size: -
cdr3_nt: TGCAGTGCTAGAGAAAACATGGGTCAGCCCCAGCATTTT
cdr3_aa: CSARENMGQPQHF

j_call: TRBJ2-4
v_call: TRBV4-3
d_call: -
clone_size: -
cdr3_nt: TGCGCCAGCAGCCAACAGGGAAGGGGCCTAGCCAAAAACATTCAGTACTTC
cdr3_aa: CASSQQGRGLAKNIQYF

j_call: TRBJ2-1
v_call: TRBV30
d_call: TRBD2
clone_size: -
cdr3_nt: TGTGCCTGGAGTATGCATCGGGGGGGCAGGTGGGAGCAGTTCTTC
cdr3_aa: CAWSMHRGGRWEQFF

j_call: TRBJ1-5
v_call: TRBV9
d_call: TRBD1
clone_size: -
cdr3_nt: TGTGCCAGCAGCCCTAATAACACAAGGACAGGGATCTGTCAGCCCCAGCATTTT
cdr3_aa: CASSPNNTRTGICQPQHF

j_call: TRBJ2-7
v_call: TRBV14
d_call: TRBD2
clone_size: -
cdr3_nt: TGTGCCAGCAGCCGACTAGCGGGGGGCGAGCGGTACTTC
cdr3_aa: CASSRLAGGERYF

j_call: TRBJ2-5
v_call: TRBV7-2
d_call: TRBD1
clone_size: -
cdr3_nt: TGTGCCAGCAGCGGGACAGGACGGGCCCAGTACTTC
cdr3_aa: CASSGTGRAQYF

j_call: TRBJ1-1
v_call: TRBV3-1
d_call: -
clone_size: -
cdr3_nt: TGTGCCAGCAGCCCCAAGGAATTCTACACTGAAGCTTTCTTT
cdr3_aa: CASSPKEFYTEAFF

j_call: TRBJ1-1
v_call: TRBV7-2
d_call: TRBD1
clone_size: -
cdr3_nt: TGTGCCGGCTGGACAGGGCTAAACACTGAAGCTTTCTTT
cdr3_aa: CAGWTGLNTEAFF